The 9 T cell receptor beta chains below come from one sample, sequenced in a study of blood T cell repertoires in COVID-19. Assay used: immunoSEQ multiplex PCR; TCRdb lists only in-frame clones, some missing. The sample lists around 300,000 clones, 75% to 90% occurring once. The sequenced sample consisted of peripheral blood. Every receptor here comes from a woman between 35 and 50 years old with acute or convalescent COVID-19.

This clone occurred once. This chain links TRBV2 with TRBJ1-5; TRBD1 matches at 10 bases. This CDR3 is built from 15 residues. Germline CDR1 SNHLY, CDR2 FYNNEI. V was clipped by 4 bases and J by 4 bases; unmatched bases: 4. CDR3 sequence (DNA): TGTGCCAGCAGTGTGACAGGGGGCGAGAATCAGCCCCAGCATTTT. As protein: CASSVTGGENQPQHF.

This clone was found once. The chain has TRBV7-3 and TRBJ2-1; D not certain. Between the trimmed V and J ends, which lost 4 bases and 0 bases, there was a span of 4 bases. This CDR3 region has 13 residues. CDR1 is SGHTA and CDR2 is FQGTGA in the germline V gene. The CDR3 is CASSSSSYNEQFF. The CDR3 DNA reads as TGTGCCAGCAGCTCCAGCTCCTACAATGAGCAGTTCTTC. Looking up the rest from reference TRBV7-3 and TRBJ2-1 gives the full variable domain: GAGVSQTPSNKVTEKGKYVELRCDPISGHTALYWYRQSLGQGPEFLIYFQGTGAADDSGLPNDRFFAVRPEGSVSTLKIQRTERGDSAVYLCASSSSSYNEQFFGPGTRLTVL.

The table lists this clone with a count of one. V usage is TRBV7-3 and J usage is TRBJ2-1, with 8 bases lining up with TRBD1. This CDR3 spans 15 amino acids. Germline CDR1 is SGHTA and CDR2 is FQGTGA. Trimming removed 0 bases from V and 8 bases from J; junction bases left unmatched: 6. The CDR3, as DNA: TGTGCCAGCAGCTTAACCCGGACAGGGTTGGATGAGCAGTTCTTC. Amino acid sequence: CASSLTRTGLDEQFF.

This clone was picked up a small number of times. V and J are TRBV11-3 and TRBJ1-2; TRBD1 aligns across 10 bases. Trimming cost V 0 bases and J 8 bases; bases outside gene matches: 6. Germline loops: CDR1 SGHNT, CDR2 YENEEA. The CDR3 length is 15 residues. Here the CDR3 DNA reads TGTGCCAGCAGCTTAGATGGCGACAGGGGGCGAGGCTACACCTTC. As protein: CASSLDGDRGRGYTF.

The rearrangement links TRBV5-1 to TRBJ2-5; TRBD2 agrees at 8 bases. Germline V gene data show CDR1 as SGHRS and CDR2 as YFSETQ. Germline trimming cut 2 bases from V and 4 bases from J; bases unmatched to any gene: 7. This CDR3 region has 15 residues. CDR3: CASSFGTRARETQYF. CDR3 nucleotide sequence: TGCGCCAGCAGCTTTGGGACTAGAGCCCGAGAGACCCAGTACTTC.

The chain joins TRBV18 to TRBJ1-4, with TRBD1 identical over 8 bases. The length of the CDR3 is 15 residues. Trimming at V came to 1 base and at J to 7 bases, leaving 5 bases not matched to a gene. CDR1 and CDR2 (germline): KGHSH, LQKENI. The CDR3: CASSPRDRGGEKLFF. In nucleotides, the CDR3 is TGTGCCAGCTCACCACGAGACAGGGGTGGTGAAAAACTGTTTTTT.

This sequence joins TRBV2 and TRBJ1-1; TRBD1 is a possible D gene (5 bases). V lost 2 bases and J lost 7, with 17 bases in between. This CDR3 spans 15 amino acids. CDR1 is SNHLY, CDR2 FYNNEI, per germline. CDR3 sequence (DNA): TGTGCCAGCAGTGAAACGGCGCAGGGAATAGGTGAAGCTTTCTTT. Translated: CASSETAQGIGEAFF.

This chain connects TRBV4-1 to TRBJ1-4; 9 bases align to TRBD1. Germline loops: CDR1 MGHRA, CDR2 YSYEKL. V was clipped by 4 bases and J by 5 bases; unmatched bases: 2. This CDR3 spans 14 amino acids. In DNA, the CDR3 is TGCGCCAGCAGCCGGGACAGGGAAAATGAAAAACTGTTTTTT. Protein: CASSRDRENEKLFF.

Written as DNA, the CDR3 is TGTGCCAGCACCACAGTGGGGGGGCGAGAGACCCAGTACTTC. Translating it yields CASTTVGGRETQYF. The chain joins TRBV11-2 to TRBJ2-5; weak D call: TRBD2 (7 bases). Germline V lookup: CDR1 SGHAT, CDR2 FQNNGV. This CDR3 contains 14 residues. Trimming took off 7 bases at V and 4 bases at J, with 16 bases between the two ends.